Below, one T cell receptor (beta chain) is given with its context. Its antigen is as yet unknown. Library preparation for TCR beta used quantitative 5'-RACE with molecular barcodes. TCRdb re-analysed the 5' RACE reads in MiXCR, keeping a single row per CDR3 protein. The sample has some 240,000 distinct CDR3 sequences, approximately 20% seen once. The data were taken from a study of CD8 T cells in ankylosing spondylitis. Notes on the study in general: Peripheral blood held disease-linked clones only at relatively low frequency, and these were CD8+.

The clonotype was recovered from a male donor with ankylosing spondylitis or in good health (not recorded which). Sample: blood, either unsorted or a sorted T cell fraction (not recorded which).

Here the CDR3 DNA reads TGCAGCGTAGAACCATTTATAGCGGGAGATCCCTTAGCCAAAAACATTCAGTACTTC. This sequence encodes CSVEPFIAGDPLAKNIQYF. V and J are TRBV29-1 and TRBJ2-4, with 9 bases that match TRBD2. The CDR3 sequence is 19 residues long. Germline CDR1 and CDR2: SQVTM and ANQGSEA. The V and J ends lost 6 bases and 0 bases, in that order; junction bases with no gene match: 18. The variable domain in full, with the rest retrieved from reference TRBV29-1 and TRBJ2-4, is SAVISQKPSRDICQRGTSLTIQCQVDSQVTMMFWYRQQPGQSLTLIATANQGSEATYESGFVIDKFPISRPNLTFSTLTVSNMSPEDSSIYLCSVEPFIAGDPLAKNIQYFGAGTRLSVL.